Described below is a single T cell receptor (beta chain) sequence and its context. Its antigen is not known. Germline V gene lookup returns CDR1 SEHNR and CDR2 FQNEAQ (reference sequence). After removal of 11 bases from V and 1 base from J, the junction contained 12 bases not matched to a gene. The CDR3 spans 15 residues. Breast cancer patients provided tissue from their axillary draining lymph nodes. TCRdb passed the multiplex PCR reads through MiXCR, listing each CDR3 protein once. The sample holds about 130,000 distinct CDR3 sequences, around 21% seen once. The sample comes from a study of breast tumors, draining lymph nodes, adjacent tissues. Study findings and constraints: Data only fit, rather than demonstrated, lymph node origin of most tumor T cells. Tumor TCR diversity was below lymph nodes but above nontumor tissue. Tumor and nontumor repertoires were significantly more similar in luminal-like than in basal-like breast cancer.

Sequenced input: axillary lymph node tissue. V gene TRBV7-9 combines with J gene TRBJ2-3, with 7 bases that match TRBD1. This sequence was found in a female donor with breast cancer. Some clones in this sample may be carry-over from other donors' samples. The CDR3 here is CACNVGGLGTDTQYF. CDR3 sequence (DNA): TGTGCCTGCAACGTAGGGGGCTTGGGCACAGATACGCAGTATTTT. Based on the CDR3 plus reference TRBV7-9 and TRBJ2-3, the full variable domain is DTGVSQNPRHKITKRGQNVTFRCDPISEHNRLYWYRQTLGQGPEFLTYFQNEAQLEKSRLLSDRFSAERPKGSFSTLEIQRTEQGDSAMYLCACNVGGLGTDTQYFGPGTRLTVL.